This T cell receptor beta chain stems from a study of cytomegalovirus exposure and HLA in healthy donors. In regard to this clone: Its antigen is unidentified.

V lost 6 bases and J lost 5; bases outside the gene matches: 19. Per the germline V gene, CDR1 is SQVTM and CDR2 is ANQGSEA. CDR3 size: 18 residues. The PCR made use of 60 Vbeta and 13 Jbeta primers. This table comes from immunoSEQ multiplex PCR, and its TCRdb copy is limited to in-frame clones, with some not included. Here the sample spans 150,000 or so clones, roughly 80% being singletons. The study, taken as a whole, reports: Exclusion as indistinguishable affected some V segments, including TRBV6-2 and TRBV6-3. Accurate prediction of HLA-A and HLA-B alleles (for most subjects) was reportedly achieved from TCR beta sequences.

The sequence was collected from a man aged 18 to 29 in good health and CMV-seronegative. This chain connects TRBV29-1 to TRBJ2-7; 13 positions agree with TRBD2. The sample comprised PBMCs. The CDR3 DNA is TGCAGCGTCGGAGAACCCCCCGGACTAGCGGGAGAGTTGGACGAGCAGTACTTC. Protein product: CSVGEPPGLAGELDEQYF.